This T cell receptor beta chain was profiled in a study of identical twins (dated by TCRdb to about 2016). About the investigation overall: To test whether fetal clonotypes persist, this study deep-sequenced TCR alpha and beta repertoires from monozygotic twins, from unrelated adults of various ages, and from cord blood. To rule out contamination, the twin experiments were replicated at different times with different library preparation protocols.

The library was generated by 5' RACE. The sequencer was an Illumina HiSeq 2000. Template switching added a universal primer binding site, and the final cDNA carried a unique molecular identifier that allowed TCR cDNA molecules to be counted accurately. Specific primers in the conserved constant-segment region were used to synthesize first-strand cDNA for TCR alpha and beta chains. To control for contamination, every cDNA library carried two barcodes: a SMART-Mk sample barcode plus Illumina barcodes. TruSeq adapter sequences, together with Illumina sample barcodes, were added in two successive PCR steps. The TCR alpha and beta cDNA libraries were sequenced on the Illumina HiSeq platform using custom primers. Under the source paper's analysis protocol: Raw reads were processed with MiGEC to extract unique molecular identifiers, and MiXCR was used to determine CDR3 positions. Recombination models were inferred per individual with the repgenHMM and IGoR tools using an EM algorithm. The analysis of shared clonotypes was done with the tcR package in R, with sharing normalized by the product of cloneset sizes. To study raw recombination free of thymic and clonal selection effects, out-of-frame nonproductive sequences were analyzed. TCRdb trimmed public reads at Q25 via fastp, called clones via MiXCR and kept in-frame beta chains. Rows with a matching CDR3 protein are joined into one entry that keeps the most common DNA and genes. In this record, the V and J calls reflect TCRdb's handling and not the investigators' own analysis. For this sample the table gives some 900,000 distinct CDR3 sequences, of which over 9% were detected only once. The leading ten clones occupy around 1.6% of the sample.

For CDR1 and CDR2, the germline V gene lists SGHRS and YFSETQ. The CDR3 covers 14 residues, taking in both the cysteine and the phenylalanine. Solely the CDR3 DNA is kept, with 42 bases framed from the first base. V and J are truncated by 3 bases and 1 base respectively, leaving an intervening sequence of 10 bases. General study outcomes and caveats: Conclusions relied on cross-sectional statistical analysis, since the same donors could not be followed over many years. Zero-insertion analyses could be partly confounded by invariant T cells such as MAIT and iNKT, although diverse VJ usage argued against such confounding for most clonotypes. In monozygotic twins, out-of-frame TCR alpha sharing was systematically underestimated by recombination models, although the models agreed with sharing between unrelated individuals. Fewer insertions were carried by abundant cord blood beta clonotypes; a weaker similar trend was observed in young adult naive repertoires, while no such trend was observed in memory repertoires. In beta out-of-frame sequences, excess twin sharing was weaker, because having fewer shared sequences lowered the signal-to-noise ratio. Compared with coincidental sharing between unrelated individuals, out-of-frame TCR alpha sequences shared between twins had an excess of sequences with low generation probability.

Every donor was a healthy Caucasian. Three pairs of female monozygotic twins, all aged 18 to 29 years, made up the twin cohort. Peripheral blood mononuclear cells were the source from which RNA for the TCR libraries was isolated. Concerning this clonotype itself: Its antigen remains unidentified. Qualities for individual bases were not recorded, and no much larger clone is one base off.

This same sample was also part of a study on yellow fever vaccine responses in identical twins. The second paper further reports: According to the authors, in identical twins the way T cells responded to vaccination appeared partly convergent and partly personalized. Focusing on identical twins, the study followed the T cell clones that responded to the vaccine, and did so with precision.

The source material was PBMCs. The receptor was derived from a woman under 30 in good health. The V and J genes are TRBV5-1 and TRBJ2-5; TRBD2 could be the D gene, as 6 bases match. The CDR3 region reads CASSSGGIQETQYF. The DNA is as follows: TGCGCCAGCAGCTCTGGAGGGATCCAAGAGACCCAGTACTTC.